The rows below give T cell receptor beta chains drawn from one sample of a study of blood T cell repertoires in COVID-19. Repertoires were generated with immunoSEQ multiplex PCR, while TCRdb's copy carries only in-frame clones and drops some. The table has about 170,000 clones, roughly 91% seen once. Sequencing input: peripheral blood. These receptors originate from a man between 45 and 60 years old who had recovered from COVID-19. CDR3s include the opening cysteine and the closing phenylalanine or tryptophan. A D gene is named only where the DNA matches it firmly. Clone sizes are given selectively: once, few, many, or a class where the clone is expanded.

J: TRBJ1-6; D: NA; size: NA; V: TRBV19; CDR3: CASSNTGPNSPLHF; DNA: TGTGCCAGTAGTAACACAGGACCGAATTCACCCCTCCACTTT
J: TRBJ2-4; D: TRBD2; size: NA; V: TRBV27; CDR3: CASGKLAGGSLDKNIQYF; DNA: TGTGCCAGCGGAAAACTAGCGGGGGGGTCTCTTGACAAAAACATTCAGTACTTC
J: TRBJ2-3; D: TRBD2; size: NA; V: TRBV3-1/TRBV3-2; CDR3: CASSRSGGARDTQYF; DNA: TGTGCCAGCAGCCGAAGCGGGGGGGCCAGAGATACGCAGTATTTT
J: TRBJ2-3; D: NA; size: NA; V: TRBV7-2; CDR3: CATATSSDTQYF; DNA: TGTGCCACCGCTACTTCTTCAGATACGCAGTATTTT
J: TRBJ2-1; D: NA; size: few; V: TRBV11-2; CDR3: CASSLGSWRGRSYNEQFF; DNA: TGTGCCAGCAGCTTAGGATCTTGGCGGGGGCGCTCCTACAATGAGCAGTTCTTC
J: TRBJ1-1; D: TRBD1; size: few; V: TRBV14; CDR3: CASSQDRGIFTEAFF; DNA: TGTGCCAGCAGCCAGGACAGGGGGATTTTCACTGAAGCTTTCTTT
J: TRBJ1-3; D: NA; size: NA; V: TRBV6-2/TRBV6-3; CDR3: CASSPPRRGLRGNTIYF; DNA: TGTGCCAGCAGCCCTCCCCGAAGGGGATTACGTGGAAACACCATATATTTT
J: TRBJ1-2; D: TRBD1; size: NA; V: TRBV5-1; CDR3: CASSLDRGNNYGYTF; DNA: TGCGCCAGCAGCCTCGACAGGGGAAATAACTATGGCTACACCTTC
J: TRBJ2-1; D: TRBD1; size: NA; V: TRBV7-2; CDR3: CASSPGKTGRNNEQFF; DNA: TGTGCCAGCAGTCCAGGAAAGACAGGGAGAAACAATGAGCAGTTCTTC
J: TRBJ1-5; D: NA; size: NA; V: TRBV28; CDR3: CASLSGGHQPQHF; DNA: TGTGCCAGCCTATCGGGAGGCCATCAGCCCCAGCATTTT
J: TRBJ2-7; D: TRBD1; size: NA; V: TRBV27; CDR3: CASSVQGAGFYEQYF; DNA: TGTGCCAGCAGTGTACAGGGGGCTGGGTTCTACGAGCAGTACTTC
J: TRBJ2-1; D: NA; size: NA; V: TRBV5-5; CDR3: CASSLGSQGKQFF; DNA: TGTGCCAGCAGCTTGGGCTCGCAGGGAAAGCAGTTCTTC
J: TRBJ2-2; D: NA; size: NA; V: TRBV13; CDR3: CASSLGQATGELFF; DNA: TGTGCCAGCAGCTTAGGCCAGGCCACCGGGGAGCTGTTTTTT
J: TRBJ2-7; D: NA; size: NA; V: TRBV6-1; CDR3: CASSEARVSGPYEQYF; DNA: TGTGCCAGCAGTGAAGCAAGGGTGAGCGGACCCTACGAGCAGTACTTC
J: TRBJ2-7; D: NA; size: NA; V: TRBV19; CDR3: CASSIGSGKPYEQYF; DNA: TGTGCCAGTAGTATAGGGTCAGGGAAACCTTACGAGCAGTACTTC
J: TRBJ2-7; D: TRBD1; size: NA; V: TRBV28; CDR3: CASITPVGQGRYEQYF; DNA: TGTGCCAGCATCACCCCAGTGGGACAGGGGAGGTACGAGCAGTACTTC
J: TRBJ1-4; D: TRBD1; size: NA; V: TRBV27; CDR3: CASSVTGGQNEKLFF; DNA: TGTGCCAGCAGTGTTACAGGGGGCCAGAATGAAAAACTGTTTTTT
J: TRBJ2-3; D: TRBD2; size: NA; V: TRBV5-1; CDR3: CASSLRGSGSGTDTQYF; DNA: TGCGCCAGCAGCCTCCGGGGGAGCGGGAGTGGGACAGATACGCAGTATTTT
J: TRBJ2-2; D: NA; size: NA; V: TRBV27; CDR3: CASSSLVGLDTGELFF; DNA: TGTGCCAGCAGTTCCCTGGTGGGCCTTGACACCGGGGAGCTGTTTTTT
J: TRBJ2-1; D: NA; size: NA; V: TRBV15; CDR3: CATSRDLSGGGYNEQFF; DNA: TGTGCCACCAGCAGAGATTTATCGGGGGGCGGCTACAATGAGCAGTTCTTC
J: TRBJ1-6; D: NA; size: NA; V: TRBV12-3/TRBV12-4; CDR3: CASSFGVASPLHF; DNA: TGTGCCAGCAGTTTCGGGGTTGCATCACCCCTCCACTTT
J: TRBJ2-5; D: TRBD1; size: few; V: TRBV6-5; CDR3: CASSFRQGWRETQYF; DNA: TGTGCCAGCAGTTTCCGACAGGGGTGGAGAGAGACCCAGTACTTC
J: TRBJ2-3; D: TRBD2; size: NA; V: TRBV27; CDR3: CASGARPKRTSGRAGTDTQYF; DNA: TGTGCCAGCGGTGCCCGCCCCAAACGGACTAGCGGGAGGGCCGGGACAGATACGCAGTATTTT
J: TRBJ1-2; D: NA; size: NA; V: TRBV11-2; CDR3: CASSPSTGGIYGYTF; DNA: TGTGCCAGCAGCCCCTCAACGGGGGGGATCTATGGCTACACCTTC
J: TRBJ2-1; D: TRBD1; size: once; V: TRBV7-2; CDR3: CASSTGVFYNEQFF; DNA: TGTGCCAGCAGTACAGGGGTCTTCTACAATGAGCAGTTCTTC
J: TRBJ2-7; D: NA; size: NA; V: TRBV5-5; CDR3: CASSSTYEQYF; DNA: TGTGCCAGCAGCTCCACCTACGAGCAGTACTTC
J: TRBJ2-3; D: NA; size: NA; V: TRBV27; CDR3: CASSWRQHTDTQYF; DNA: TGTGCCAGCAGCTGGCGGCAGCACACAGATACGCAGTATTTT
J: TRBJ1-6; D: NA; size: NA; V: TRBV28; CDR3: CASSFEGMNSPLHF; DNA: TGTGCCAGCAGTTTCGAGGGTATGAATTCACCCCTCCACTTT
J: TRBJ2-2; D: NA; size: NA; V: TRBV7-2; CDR3: CASSLDSERGELFF; DNA: TGTGCCAGCAGCTTGGATTCTGAGCGAGGGGAGCTGTTTTTT
J: TRBJ2-3; D: TRBD1; size: NA; V: TRBV30; CDR3: CAWTFLPPGQGRGATSTDTQYF; DNA: TGTGCCTGGACCTTCCTTCCTCCGGGACAGGGGAGGGGAGCGACATCCACAGATACGCAGTATTTT
J: TRBJ2-1; D: TRBD2; size: NA; V: TRBV29-1; CDR3: CSARRGLAGNNEQFF; DNA: TGCAGCGCCAGACGAGGACTAGCGGGCAACAATGAGCAGTTCTTC
J: TRBJ2-7; D: TRBD1; size: NA; V: TRBV15; CDR3: CATSSGVSQGANPYEQYF; DNA: TGTGCCACCAGCAGCGGAGTATCCCAGGGGGCGAACCCCTACGAGCAGTACTTC
J: TRBJ1-1; D: NA; size: NA; V: TRBV6-2/TRBV6-3; CDR3: CASSYPTSGFRITEAFF; DNA: TGTGCCAGCAGTTATCCCACGTCGGGGTTTCGGATCACTGAAGCTTTCTTT
J: TRBJ1-4; D: TRBD1; size: NA; V: TRBV19; CDR3: CASRTSGTGGEKLFF; DNA: TGTGCCAGTCGTACCTCCGGGACAGGGGGAGAAAAACTGTTTTTT
J: TRBJ2-3; D: TRBD2; size: NA; V: TRBV5-6; CDR3: CASHWTGGGDTQYF; DNA: TGTGCCAGCCACTGGACGGGGGGAGGCGATACGCAGTATTTT
J: TRBJ2-2; D: NA; size: NA; V: TRBV29-1; CDR3: CSVVTPNTGELFF; DNA: TGCAGCGTTGTGACTCCCAACACCGGGGAGCTGTTTTTT
J: TRBJ2-7; D: NA; size: once; V: TRBV2; CDR3: CASTPDSYEQYF; DNA: TGTGCCAGCACTCCGGACAGCTACGAGCAGTACTTC
J: TRBJ2-5; D: TRBD1; size: NA; V: TRBV19; CDR3: CASSGTAQETQYF; DNA: TGTGCCAGTAGCGGGACAGCCCAAGAGACCCAGTACTTC
J: TRBJ2-1; D: NA; size: NA; V: TRBV6-2/TRBV6-3; CDR3: CASSYSGPVPEQFF; DNA: TGTGCCAGCAGTTACTCGGGGCCCGTACCTGAGCAGTTCTTC
J: TRBJ1-1; D: NA; size: NA; V: TRBV9; CDR3: CASSFGLSTEAFF; DNA: TGTGCCAGCAGCTTTGGTCTGAGCACTGAAGCTTTCTTT
J: TRBJ2-5; D: NA; size: NA; V: TRBV30; CDR3: CAWSVHRQLGETQYF; DNA: TGTGCCTGGAGTGTACATCGGCAGCTCGGGGAGACCCAGTACTTC
J: TRBJ2-2; D: TRBD2; size: NA; V: TRBV4-3; CDR3: CASSHGGGFTGELFF; DNA: TGCGCCAGCAGCCACGGCGGGGGGTTCACCGGGGAGCTGTTTTTT
J: TRBJ2-7; D: TRBD1; size: NA; V: TRBV6-5; CDR3: CASSAGQGAVYEQYF; DNA: TGTGCCAGCAGCGCGGGACAGGGGGCAGTGTACGAGCAGTACTTC
J: TRBJ2-3; D: TRBD2; size: NA; V: TRBV6-2/TRBV6-3; CDR3: CASSSLAGGITDTQYF; DNA: TGTGCCAGCAGTTCCCTAGCGGGGGGGATCACAGATACGCAGTATTTT
J: TRBJ2-5; D: NA; size: NA; V: TRBV18; CDR3: CASSSDSQETQYF; DNA: TGTGCCAGCTCATCGGACAGCCAAGAGACCCAGTACTTC